The rows below give T cell receptor beta chains drawn from one sample of a study of identical twins. TCRdb itself ran the 5' RACE reads through MiXCR, one entry per CDR3 protein. The repertoire holds 280,000 or so distinct CDR3 sequences, with more than 6.5% as singletons. These same records also appear under a second study, on yellow fever vaccine responses in identical twins.

Sequenced material: memory (CD45RO+) T cells sorted from blood. All receptors derive from a woman aged 18-29 years in good health. Each CDR3 is given with its conserved first and last residue. D genes are given only for firm matches. Clone size is shown for a subset of rows, as once, few, many or a class of expanded clone.

v_call,clone_size,d_call,j_call,cdr3_nt,cdr3_aa
TRBV20-1,many,NA,TRBJ1-1,TGCAGTGCTAGAGGTTTCCAGGGCTTTGACACTGAAGCTTTCTTT,CSARGFQGFDTEAFF
TRBV3-1,few,NA,TRBJ2-3,TGTGCCAGCAGCCAAGATGCAGTAAGCACAGATACGCAGTATTTT,CASSQDAVSTDTQYF
TRBV15,NA,TRBD1,TRBJ2-1,TGTGCCACCAGCACAGGACAGGGGGACTACAATGAGCAGTTCTTC,CATSTGQGDYNEQFF
TRBV28,NA,TRBD1,TRBJ2-7,TGTGCCAGCAGTTTAAAATGGGGACAGGGAACCTACGAGCAGTACTTC,CASSLKWGQGTYEQYF
TRBV28,few,NA,TRBJ1-1,TGTGCCAGCTTTGAAGGGTATATGAACACTGAAGCTTTCTTT,CASFEGYMNTEAFF
TRBV20-1,few,NA,TRBJ1-1,TGCAGTGCTAGAGCCATGGACCTTATGAACACTGAAGCTTTCTTT,CSARAMDLMNTEAFF
TRBV28,few,TRBD1,TRBJ1-6,TGTGCCAGCAGAAGACAGGGGAGCTCCTATAATTCACCCCTCCACTTT,CASRRQGSSYNSPLHF
TRBV28,few,TRBD1,TRBJ2-5,TGTGCCAGCAGTATACAGGGGCAAGAGACCCAGTACTTC,CASSIQGQETQYF
TRBV6-1,few,TRBD2,TRBJ2-1,TGTGCCAGCAGTGAAGGGACTAGCGGGGGCAATGAGCAGTTCTTC,CASSEGTSGGNEQFF
TRBV20-1,NA,NA,TRBJ2-7,TGCAGTGCTGTCTTTCCCTGGGGGGAGGACTACGAGCAGTACTTC,CSAVFPWGEDYEQYF
TRBV12-5,NA,NA,TRBJ1-1,TGTGCTAGTGGTTTGGAAAAGGGCACTGAAGCTTTCTTT,CASGLEKGTEAFF
TRBV20-1,NA,NA,TRBJ2-1,TGCAGTGCTAGTTTTGGTGCGGCATACAATGAGCAGTTCTTC,CSASFGAAYNEQFF
TRBV24-1,few,TRBD2,TRBJ2-1,TGTGCCACCAGGGGCTTCGGCCTAGCGGGAAATAGTGAGCAGTTCTTC,CATRGFGLAGNSEQFF